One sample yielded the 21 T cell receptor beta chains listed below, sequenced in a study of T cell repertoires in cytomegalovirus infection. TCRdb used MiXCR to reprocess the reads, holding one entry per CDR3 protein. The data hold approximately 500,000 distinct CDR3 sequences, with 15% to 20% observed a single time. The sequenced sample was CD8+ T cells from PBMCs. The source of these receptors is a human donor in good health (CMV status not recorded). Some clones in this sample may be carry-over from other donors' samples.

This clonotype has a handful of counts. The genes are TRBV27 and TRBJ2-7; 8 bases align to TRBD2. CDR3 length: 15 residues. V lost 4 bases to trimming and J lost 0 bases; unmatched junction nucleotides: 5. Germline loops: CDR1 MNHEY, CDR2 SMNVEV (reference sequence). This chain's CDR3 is CASSSTTSVSYEQYF. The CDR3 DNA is TGTGCCAGCAGTTCGACGACTAGCGTCTCCTACGAGCAGTACTTC.

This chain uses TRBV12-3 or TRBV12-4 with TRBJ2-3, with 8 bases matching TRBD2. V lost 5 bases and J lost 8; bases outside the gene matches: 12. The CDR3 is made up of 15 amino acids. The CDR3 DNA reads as TGTGCCAGCAGTCCTAGCGGGCCGGAGGGTGGTACGCAGTATTTT. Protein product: CASSPSGPEGGTQYF.

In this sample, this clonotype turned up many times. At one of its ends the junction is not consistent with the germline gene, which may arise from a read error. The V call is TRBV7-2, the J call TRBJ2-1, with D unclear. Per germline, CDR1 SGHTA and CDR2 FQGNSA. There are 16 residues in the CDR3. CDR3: CASSLGSVGLYNEQFF. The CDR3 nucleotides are TGTGCCAGCAGTTTAGGCAGCGTTGGCCTTTACAATGAGCAGTTCTTC.

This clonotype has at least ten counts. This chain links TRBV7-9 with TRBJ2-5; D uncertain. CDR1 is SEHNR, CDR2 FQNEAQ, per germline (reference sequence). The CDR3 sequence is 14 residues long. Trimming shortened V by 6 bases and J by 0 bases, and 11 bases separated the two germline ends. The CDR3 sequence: CASSPRGDQETQYF. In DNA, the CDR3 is TGTGCCAGCAGTCCCCGTGGGGACCAAGAGACCCAGTACTTC. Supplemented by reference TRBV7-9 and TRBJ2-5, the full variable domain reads DTGVSQNPRHKITKRGQNVTFRCDPISEHNRLYWYRQTLGQGPEFLTYFQNEAQLEKSRLLSDRFSAERPKGSFSTLEIQRTEQGDSAMYLCASSPRGDQETQYFGPGTRLLVL.

CDR3 sequence: CASSYSTGYNEQYF. CDR3 coding DNA: TGTGCCAGCAGTTACTCGACAGGGTATAACGAGCAGTACTTC. The chain combines TRBV6-5 with TRBJ2-7; the match to TRBD1 covers 7 bases. The CDR3 spans 14 residues. Germline assignment: CDR1 MNHEY and CDR2 SVGAGI. V dropped 0 bases and J dropped 5; count of bases not matched to a gene: 4.

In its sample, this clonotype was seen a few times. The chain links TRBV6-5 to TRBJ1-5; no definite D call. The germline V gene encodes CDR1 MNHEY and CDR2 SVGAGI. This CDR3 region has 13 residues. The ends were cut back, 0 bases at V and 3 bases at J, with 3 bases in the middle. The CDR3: CASSYSFNQPQHF. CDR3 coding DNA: TGTGCCAGCAGTTACTCTTTCAATCAGCCCCAGCATTTT.

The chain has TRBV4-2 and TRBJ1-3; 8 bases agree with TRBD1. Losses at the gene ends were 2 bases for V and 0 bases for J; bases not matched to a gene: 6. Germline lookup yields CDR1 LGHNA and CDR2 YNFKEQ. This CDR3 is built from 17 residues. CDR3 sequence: CASSQPGTGSSGNTIYF. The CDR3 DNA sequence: TGTGCCAGCAGCCAACCCGGGACAGGATCCTCTGGAAACACCATATATTTT.

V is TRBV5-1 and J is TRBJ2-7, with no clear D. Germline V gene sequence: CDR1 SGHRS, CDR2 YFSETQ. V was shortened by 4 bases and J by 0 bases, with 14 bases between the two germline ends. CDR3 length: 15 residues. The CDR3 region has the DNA TGCGCCAGCAGCATGGAACCGGGCAGCTCCTACGAGCAGTACTTC. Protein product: CASSMEPGSSYEQYF.

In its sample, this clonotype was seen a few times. CDR3 amino acids: CASSSMAVNTEAFF. The CDR3 DNA reads TGTGCCAGCAGCTCCATGGCGGTGAACACTGAAGCTTTCTTT. The chain recombines TRBV11-2 with TRBJ1-1, with D unclear. V lost 4 bases and J lost 0, with 9 bases in between. Germline loops: CDR1 SGHAT, CDR2 FQNNGV. The CDR3 is made up of 14 amino acids.

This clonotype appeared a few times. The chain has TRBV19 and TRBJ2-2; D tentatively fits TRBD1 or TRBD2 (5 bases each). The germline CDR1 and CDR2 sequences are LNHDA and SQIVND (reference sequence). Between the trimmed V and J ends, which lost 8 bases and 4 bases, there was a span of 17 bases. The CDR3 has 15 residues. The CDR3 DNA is TGTGCCAGTTTGGGGGATCATATTACCACCGGGGAGCTGTTTTTT. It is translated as CASLGDHITTGELFF.

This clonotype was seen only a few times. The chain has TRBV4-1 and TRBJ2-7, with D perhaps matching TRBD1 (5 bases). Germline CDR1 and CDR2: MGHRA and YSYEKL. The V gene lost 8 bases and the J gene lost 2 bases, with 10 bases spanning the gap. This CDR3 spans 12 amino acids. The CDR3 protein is CASSDSAYEQYF. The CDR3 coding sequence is TGCGCCAGCTCAGACAGCGCCTACGAGCAGTACTTC.

In nucleotides, the CDR3 is TGTGCCAGCAGGAAAGCGGGGTACACCGGGGAGCTGTTTTTT. Translation gives CASRKAGYTGELFF. J is TRBJ2-2 and V is TRBV6-2 or TRBV6-3; 7 nucleotides line up with TRBD2. V was pared by 6 bases and J by 3 bases, with 4 bases of the junction left unmatched. Germline lookup yields CDR1 MNHEY and CDR2 SVGEGT. This CDR3 spans 14 amino acids.

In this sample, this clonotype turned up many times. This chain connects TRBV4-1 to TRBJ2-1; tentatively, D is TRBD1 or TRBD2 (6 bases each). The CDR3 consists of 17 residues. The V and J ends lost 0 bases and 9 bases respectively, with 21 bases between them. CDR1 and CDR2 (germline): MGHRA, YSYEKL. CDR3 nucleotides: TGCGCCAGCAGCCAAGAGGCAGGAGGGGGGCGCGTCAGTGAGCAGTTCTTC. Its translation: CASSQEAGGGRVSEQFF.

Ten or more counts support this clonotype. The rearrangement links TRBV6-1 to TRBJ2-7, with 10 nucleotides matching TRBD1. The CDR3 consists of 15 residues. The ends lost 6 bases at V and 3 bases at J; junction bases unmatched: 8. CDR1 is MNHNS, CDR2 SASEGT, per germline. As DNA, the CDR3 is TGTGCCAGCAGCTTCCTTGGGACAGGGGTCTACGAGCAGTACTTC. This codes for CASSFLGTGVYEQYF.

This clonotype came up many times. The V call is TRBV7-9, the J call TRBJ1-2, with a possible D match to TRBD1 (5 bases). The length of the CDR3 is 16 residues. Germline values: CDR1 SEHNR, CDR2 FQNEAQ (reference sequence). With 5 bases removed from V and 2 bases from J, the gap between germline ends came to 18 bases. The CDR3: CASSLPSGRVNYGYTF. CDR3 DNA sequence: TGTGCCAGCAGCCTCCCGTCGGGCAGGGTAAACTATGGCTACACCTTC.

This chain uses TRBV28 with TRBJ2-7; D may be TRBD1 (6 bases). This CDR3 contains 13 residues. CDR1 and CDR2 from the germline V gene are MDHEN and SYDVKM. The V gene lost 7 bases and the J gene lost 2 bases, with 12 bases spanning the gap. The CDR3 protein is CASTPGQTYEQYF. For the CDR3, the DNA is TGTGCCAGCACCCCTGGACAGACCTACGAGCAGTACTTC.

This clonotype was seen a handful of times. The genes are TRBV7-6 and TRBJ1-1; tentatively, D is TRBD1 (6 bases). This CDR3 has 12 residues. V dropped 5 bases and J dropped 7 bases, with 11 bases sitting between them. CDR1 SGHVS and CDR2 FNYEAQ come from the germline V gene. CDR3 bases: TGTGCCAGCAGCGCCGGGACATTTGAAGCTTTCTTT. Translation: CASSAGTFEAFF.

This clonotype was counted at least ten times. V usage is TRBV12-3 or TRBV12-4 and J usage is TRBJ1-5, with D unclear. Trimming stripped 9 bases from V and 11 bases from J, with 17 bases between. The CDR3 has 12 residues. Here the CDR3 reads CASSRAFFAQHF. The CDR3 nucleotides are TGTGCCAGTTCTAGGGCTTTTTTCGCCCAGCATTTT.

The DNA for the CDR3 is TGTGCCAGCAGCCTCCGACGAGGGGGGATCACTGAAGCTTTCTTT. As protein: CASSLRRGGITEAFF. The rearrangement links TRBV14 to TRBJ1-1, with D tentatively TRBD1 (6 bases). This CDR3 contains 15 residues. Germline values: CDR1 SGHDN, CDR2 FVKESK. The V gene lost 4 bases and the J gene lost 4 bases, with 16 bases spanning the gap.

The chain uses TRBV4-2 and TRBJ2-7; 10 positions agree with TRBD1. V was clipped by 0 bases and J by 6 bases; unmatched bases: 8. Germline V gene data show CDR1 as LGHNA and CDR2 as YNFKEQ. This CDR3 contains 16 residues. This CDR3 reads CASSQDGGTGDIEQYF. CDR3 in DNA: TGTGCCAGCAGCCAAGATGGGGGGACAGGGGATATCGAGCAGTACTTC.

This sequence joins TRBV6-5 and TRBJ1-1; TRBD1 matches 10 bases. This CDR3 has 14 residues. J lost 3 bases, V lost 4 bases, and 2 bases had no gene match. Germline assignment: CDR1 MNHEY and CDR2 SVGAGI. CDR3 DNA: TGTGCCAGCAGTTTTGGACAGGGGGACACTGAAGCTTTCTTT. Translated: CASSFGQGDTEAFF.